This TCR beta chain stems from a study of blood T cell repertoires in COVID-19. Study-wide context: T cells, B-cell-depleted T cells, or PBMCs supplied cDNA or gDNA.

Using immunoSEQ multiplex PCR, the repertoire was profiled, and TCRdb retains in-frame clones only, with some absent. The profile shows tens of thousands of clones, less than 95% of them singletons. Looked up from germline, CDR1 is SQVTM and CDR2 is ANQGSEA. The CDR3 extends over 14 amino acids. Trimming took 7 bases from V and 6 from J; bases not matched to a gene: 11. V gene TRBV29-1 combines with J gene TRBJ2-4; 8 bases are a match to TRBD1. Sequenced: peripheral blood. The receptor was derived from a man between 45 and 60 years old with COVID-19, enrolled during active disease. As DNA, the CDR3 is TGCAGCGCTGACTCAGGGGGCGCGGGAAACATTCAGTACTTC. Amino acid sequence: CSADSGGAGNIQYF.